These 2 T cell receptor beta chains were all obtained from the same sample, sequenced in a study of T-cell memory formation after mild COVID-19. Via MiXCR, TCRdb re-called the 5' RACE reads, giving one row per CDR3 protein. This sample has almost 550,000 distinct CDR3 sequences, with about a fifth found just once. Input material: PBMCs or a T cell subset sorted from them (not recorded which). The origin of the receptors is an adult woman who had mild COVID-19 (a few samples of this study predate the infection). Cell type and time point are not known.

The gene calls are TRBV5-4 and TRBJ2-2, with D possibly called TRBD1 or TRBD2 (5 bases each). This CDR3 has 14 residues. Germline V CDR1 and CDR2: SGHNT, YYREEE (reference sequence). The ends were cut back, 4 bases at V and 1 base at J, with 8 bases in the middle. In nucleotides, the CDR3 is TGTGCCAGCAGCCGTGGGGGGAACACCGGGGAGCTGTTTTTT. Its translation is CASSRGGNTGELFF.

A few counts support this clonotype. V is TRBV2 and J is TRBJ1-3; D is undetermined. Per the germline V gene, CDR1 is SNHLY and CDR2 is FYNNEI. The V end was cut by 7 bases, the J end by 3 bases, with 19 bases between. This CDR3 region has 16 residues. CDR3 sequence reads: CASKTGNKLGGNTIYF. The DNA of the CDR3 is TGTGCCAGCAAAACTGGGAACAAACTCGGTGGAAACACCATATATTTT.